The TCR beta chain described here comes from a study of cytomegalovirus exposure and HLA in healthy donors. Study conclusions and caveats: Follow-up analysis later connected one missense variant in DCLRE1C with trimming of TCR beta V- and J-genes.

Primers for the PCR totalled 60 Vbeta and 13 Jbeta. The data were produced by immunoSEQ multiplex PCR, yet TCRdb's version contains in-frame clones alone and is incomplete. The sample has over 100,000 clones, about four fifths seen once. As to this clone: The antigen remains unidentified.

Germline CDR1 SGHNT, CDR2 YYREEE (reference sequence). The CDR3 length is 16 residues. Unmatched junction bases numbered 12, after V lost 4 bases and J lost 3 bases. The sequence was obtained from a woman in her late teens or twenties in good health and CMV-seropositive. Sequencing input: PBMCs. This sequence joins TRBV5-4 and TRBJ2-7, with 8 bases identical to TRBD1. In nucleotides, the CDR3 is TGTGCCAGCAGCCCCTACCTGGGACAGGTAAACTACGAGCAGTACTTC. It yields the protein CASSPYLGQVNYEQYF.